A selection of T cell receptor beta chains follows, all from one sample in a study of cytomegalovirus exposure and HLA in healthy donors. The protocol was immunoSEQ multiplex PCR, while the TCRdb copy is restricted to in-frame clones and leaves out a portion. This sample has 110,000 to 150,000 clones; roughly nine tenths occur once, and the top ten carry about 0.7%. The sample taken for sequencing was PBMCs. The receptor source for this set is a man aged 18 to 30 in good health and CMV-seronegative. Each CDR3 is given with its conserved first and last residue. Each record gives: J gene, D gene, clone size, V gene, CDR3 protein. The D gene is left open where the match is weak. Size tells how often a clone was seen (once, few, many) or the class of an expanded clone, and some rows leave it out.

>TRBJ2-2|TRBD2|once|TRBV5-4
CASSFGGGPTGELFF
>TRBJ2-2|NA|NA|TRBV5-4
CASSEQLDRELFF
>TRBJ2-5|NA|NA|TRBV30
CAWRRSFQETQYF
>TRBJ2-5|NA|NA|TRBV6-5
CASSYSQGLQTQYF
>TRBJ2-1|NA|NA|TRBV6-5
CASSMVRGKHNEQFF
>TRBJ2-1|TRBD1|NA|TRBV5-6
CASSWGQEQFF
>TRBJ2-1|TRBD2|NA|TRBV7-2
CASSFGTSGIGEQFF
>TRBJ1-5|NA|few|TRBV4-1
CASSQVPAGIAQPQHF
>TRBJ2-1|NA|NA|TRBV7-8
CASSPGRGQGNEQFF
>TRBJ1-1|NA|NA|TRBV19
CASSLRENTEAFF
>TRBJ2-5|NA|once|TRBV15
CATSRDAPVGGEETQYF
>TRBJ1-1|NA|NA|TRBV27
CASSLSWRQNTEAFF
>TRBJ2-1|NA|NA|TRBV6-4
CASSDSTSSYNEQFF
>TRBJ2-7|NA|NA|TRBV5-4
CASSVGSYEQYF
>TRBJ1-2|NA|NA|TRBV9
CASSVAAGLRGYTF
>TRBJ1-1|NA|NA|TRBV7-6
CASSRLSGGALGTEAFF